The source of this T cell receptor beta chain is a study of T-cell memory formation after mild COVID-19 (dated by TCRdb to the early 2020s). About the study as a whole: TCR sequence clusters from the two donors were largely donor specific. Longitudinal TCRalpha and TCRbeta repertoire sequencing tracked T-cell clones expanding and contracting after mild COVID-19 in two donors. Two young, previously healthy adult volunteers made up the cohort, one male and one female. Paper-wide results and their limitations: SARS-CoV-2 specificity was not confirmed for the second-wave clones peaking on day 37. The study included only a couple of mild cases, and larger cohorts that include severe cases with pre-infection samples were judged to be necessary. Some responding clones were found in pre-infection memory, which suggests that pre-existing cross-reactive memory T cells took part in the SARS-CoV-2 response. Clones that contracted from day 15 to 85 showed balanced CD4/CD8 phenotypes, whereas a second wave of clones that expanded from day 15 to 37 leaned towards CD4+. Contracting CD4+ clones appeared mostly in the CM and EM memory subsets, whereas CD8+ clones were enriched in EMRA.

Sequenced using an Illumina NovaSeq 6000. cDNA libraries for TCRalpha and TCRbeta were prepared by 5'RACE using constant-segment primers, with sample barcodes and unique molecular identifiers added. RNA was extracted from every sample with Trizol reagent. Library amplification was performed in two PCR steps, and a second sample barcode and Illumina TruSeq adapters were introduced in the second step. Sequencing of the libraries was done on an Illumina NovaSeq, producing 2 x 150 bp paired-end reads. As for how the authors treated the data: Reads were demultiplexed and collapsed into UMI-guided consensus sequences with migec v1.2.7. With mixcr v2.1.11, UMI consensuses were aligned to TRA and TRB V and J templates and assembled into clonotypes. Clonotypes were classified as expanded or contracted when called significant by both edgeR and NoisET, with noise models trained on biological replicates. For edgeR calls, the cutoffs were a false discovery rate-adjusted p below 0.01 and a log2 fold-change threshold of 1. As an exploratory analysis of dynamics, PCA with hierarchical clustering was applied to max-normalized trajectories of the 1000 most abundant clonotypes. Each responding clone was given a CD4 or CD8 phenotype based on the CD4+ and CD8+ repertoires, which had been sequenced separately. The public reads were reprocessed in TCRdb via fastp at Q25 and MiXCR, keeping in-frame beta chains. Every distinct CDR3 protein forms one entry, paired with its most common genes and DNA. The V and J calls follow TCRdb's processing rather than the paper's. The sample table records about 260,000 distinct CDR3 sequences; roughly 16% of these occur just once. The ten top clones hold about a fifth of the sample.

The CDR3 starts with the cysteine, ends with the phenylalanine, and has 14 residues. The retained sequence is limited to the CDR3, 42 bases, with the frame set at the first base. The junction shows trimming of 2 bases on V and 6 bases on J, plus 13 bases between the germline ends. CDR1 is given as LGHDT and CDR2 as YNNKEL, both from the germline V gene (reference sequence). This clonotype was found a few times. Which antigen it targets is not known. Qualities for individual bases were not recorded, and no much larger clone is one base off. PBMCs were isolated by Ficoll-Paque density gradient centrifugation.

The chain links TRBV3-1 with TRBJ1-2; 6 matching bases give a weak D call of TRBD1. The TCR sequence derives from a young man who had mild COVID-19 (a few samples of this study predate the infection). The sample titles of this study are shuffled in the database, so cell type and time point are left out; the donor was told from shared clones. What was sequenced was PBMCs or a T cell subset sorted from them (not recorded which). The DNA sequence follows: TGTGCCAGCAGCCAAAGGCCTGGGGGCGATGGCTACACCTTC. It specifies CASSQRPGGDGYTF.